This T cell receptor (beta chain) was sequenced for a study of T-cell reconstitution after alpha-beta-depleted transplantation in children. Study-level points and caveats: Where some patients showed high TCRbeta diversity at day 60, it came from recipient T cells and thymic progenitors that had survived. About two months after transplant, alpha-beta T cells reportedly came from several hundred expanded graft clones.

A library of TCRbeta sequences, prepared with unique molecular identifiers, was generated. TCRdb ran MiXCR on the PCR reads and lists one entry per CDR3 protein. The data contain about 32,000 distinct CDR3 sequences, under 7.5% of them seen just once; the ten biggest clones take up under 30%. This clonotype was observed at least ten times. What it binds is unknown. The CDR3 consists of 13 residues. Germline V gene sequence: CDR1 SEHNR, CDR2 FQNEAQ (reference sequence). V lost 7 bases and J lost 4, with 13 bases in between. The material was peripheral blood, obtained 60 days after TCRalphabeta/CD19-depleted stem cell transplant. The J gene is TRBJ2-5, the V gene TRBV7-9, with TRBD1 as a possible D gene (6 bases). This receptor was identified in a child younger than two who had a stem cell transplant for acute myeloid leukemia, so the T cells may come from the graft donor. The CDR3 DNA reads TGTGCCAGCACCAACAGGGATATAGAGACCCAGTACTTC. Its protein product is CASTNRDIETQYF.